Listed below are T cell receptor beta chains from one sample, sequenced in a study of cytomegalovirus exposure and HLA in healthy donors. The data were produced by immunoSEQ multiplex PCR, yet TCRdb's version contains in-frame clones alone and is incomplete. The sample shows 100,000 to 150,000 clones, roughly 89% of them seen only once. Sequencing input: PBMCs. The receptors were sampled from a woman aged 18-29 years in good health and CMV-seronegative. The CDR3 runs from the conserved cysteine through the conserved F or W.

cdr3_aa,j_call,v_call
CASSLTWRTGELFF,TRBJ2-2,TRBV7-3
CASTSLGTGGSYEQYF,TRBJ2-7,TRBV19
CASSSDRNTGELFF,TRBJ2-2,TRBV5-1
CASSIRGRGDQPQHF,TRBJ1-5,TRBV19
CASSLAKNIQYF,TRBJ2-4,TRBV2
CASSSSGVRYNEQFF,TRBJ2-1,TRBV2
CASSLDREYEQYF,TRBJ2-7,TRBV5-1
CASKMADSRYEQYF,TRBJ2-7,TRBV2
CASSLDNNYGYTF,TRBJ1-2,TRBV7-2
CASRTGERAYLNEKLFF,TRBJ1-4,TRBV19
CASSLEGDRGRTNEKLFF,TRBJ1-4,TRBV5-1
CAISDTSSGVGETQYF,TRBJ2-5,TRBV10-3
CASSPQGYLAEAFF,TRBJ1-1,TRBV5-6
CASSATGTSGNTIYF,TRBJ1-3,TRBV19
CASSSPDRGRHQETQYF,TRBJ2-5,TRBV7-9
CASSQGLAGGLEQYF,TRBJ2-7,TRBV4-2
CASSSDRANTGELFF,TRBJ2-2,TRBV5-1
CESGPSGGATDTQYF,TRBJ2-3,TRBV10-2
CASSLLPRDREEKLFF,TRBJ1-4,TRBV7-9
CASRGASDSLNYGYTF,TRBJ1-2,TRBV2
CASSFSTGNTEAFF,TRBJ1-1,TRBV27
CASSLDRNYGYTF,TRBJ1-2,TRBV5-6
CASSLTTQGTEAFF,TRBJ1-1,TRBV7-3
CASSEGRNTEAFF,TRBJ1-1,TRBV10-1
CASSRAGLVQETQYF,TRBJ2-5,TRBV7-6
CASSLEAAQGSGNTIYF,TRBJ1-3,TRBV5-1
CASSFQGVGQPQHF,TRBJ1-5,TRBV27
CASSLVLGANTEAFF,TRBJ1-1,TRBV5-1
CASSPGRYEQFF,TRBJ2-1,TRBV2
CASSLSGYPTDTQYF,TRBJ2-3,TRBV7-8
CASSIISRDQPQHF,TRBJ1-5,TRBV19
CASSYWQGAPEAFF,TRBJ1-1,TRBV6-5
CSVEWGSYGQGKTFF,TRBJ1-1,TRBV29-1
CASSPVVAGGRETQYF,TRBJ2-5,TRBV5-6
CASSLRRQGRNTEAFF,TRBJ1-1,TRBV7-9
CASSLGGQGAEAFF,TRBJ1-1,TRBV27
CASSELNGSGALDTQYF,TRBJ2-3,TRBV6-1
CASSEGDRVATDTQYF,TRBJ2-3,TRBV10-2
CAIRPDRGRLRAFF,TRBJ1-1,TRBV10-3
CASSQAGTGNEAFF,TRBJ1-1,TRBV18
CASIPGLDQETQYF,TRBJ2-5,TRBV2
CASSSQGALNAFF,TRBJ1-1,TRBV7-2
CASSQDLTGAAYEQYF,TRBJ2-7,TRBV4-2
CASSLVDRDGYTF,TRBJ1-2,TRBV5-5
CASSVVGDRVTDTQYF,TRBJ2-3,TRBV9
CASSSVNSGANVLTF,TRBJ2-6,TRBV7-9
CASSLSPGGPSRSTDTQYF,TRBJ2-3,TRBV27
CASSPSGGPEYGYTF,TRBJ1-2,TRBV6-1
CASRRVSGTGELFF,TRBJ2-2,TRBV5-1
CASSSGGSSNTEAFF,TRBJ1-1,TRBV10-1
CASSPKNKPGEQYF,TRBJ2-7,TRBV7-9
CATNPWTGTYEQYF,TRBJ2-7,TRBV6-1
CASRRDRGRLEQYF,TRBJ2-7,TRBV6-1
CASSLGGLAEYNEQFF,TRBJ2-1,TRBV5-1
CASSLGLGSEQYF,TRBJ2-7,TRBV7-8